This T cell receptor (beta chain) was captured by sequencing in a study of blood T cells in healthy people across ages. Findings and limits, study-wide: There was a strong correlation between TCR beta diversity and naive T cell percentage. The long-lived group displayed more naive CD4+ cells, plus higher diversity, than the aged donors did. Using unsorted PBMCs precluded a conclusive naive versus antigen-experienced comparison.

This CDR3 has 15 residues. The ends lost 6 bases at V and 2 bases at J; junction bases unmatched: 8. In the case of this clonotype: Antigen specificity is unknown.

The authors ran a second PCR of roughly 6 to 12 cycles using a sample-barcoded 5' primer and a J-beta primer mix. TCRdb itself ran the 5' RACE reads through MiXCR, one entry per CDR3 protein. The sample carries approximately 770,000 distinct CDR3 sequences, roughly 60% recorded once. The sequenced material came from blood. This receptor was taken from a young man in good health. The chain has TRBV12-3 or TRBV12-4 and TRBJ2-3, with 7 positions matching TRBD1. CDR3 bases: TGTGCCAGCAGCTTTGGGACAGCAAACACAGATACGCAGTATTTT. It yields the protein CASSFGTANTDTQYF.